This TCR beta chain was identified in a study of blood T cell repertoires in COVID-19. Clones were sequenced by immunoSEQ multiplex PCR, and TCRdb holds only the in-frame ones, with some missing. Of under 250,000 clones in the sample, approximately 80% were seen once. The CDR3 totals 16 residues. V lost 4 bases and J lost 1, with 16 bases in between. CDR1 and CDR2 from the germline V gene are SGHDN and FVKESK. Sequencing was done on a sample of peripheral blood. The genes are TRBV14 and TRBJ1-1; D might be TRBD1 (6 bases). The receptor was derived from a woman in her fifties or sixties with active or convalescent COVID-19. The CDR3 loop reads CASSPLRGAGNTEAFF. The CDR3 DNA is TGTGCCAGCAGCCCCCTCAGGGGCGCAGGGAACACTGAAGCTTTCTTT.